The sample holds one count of the clone carrying this TCR beta chain. The antigen is unknown. Each TCR beta cDNA library carried unique molecular identifiers. Hundreds of thousands of cDNA molecules were obtained from about 0.98 to 11 million T cells. TCRdb fed the PCR reads into MiXCR, producing one record per CDR3 protein. The sample holds 800,000 to 950,000 distinct CDR3 sequences; roughly 50% are singletons and the top ten take approximately 4.5%. This specimen belongs to a study of post-analysis software for immune sequencing data. Whole-study results and caveats: Included in a set of a handful of TRBV segments more frequent in patients than controls were TRBV5-6, TRBV5-1 and TRBV20-1. Controls had significantly higher normalized Chao1 diversity than multiple sclerosis patients.

Deletions cut 1 base from V and 2 bases from J, with 8 bases between. The CDR3 is made up of 14 amino acids. CDR1 and CDR2 from the germline V gene are MGHRA and YSYEKL. The chain combines TRBV4-1 with TRBJ1-2; D is undetermined. This TCR derives from a girl under 18 with multiple sclerosis. Sequencing was done on a sample of blood. CDR3 sequence: CASSQVKRNYGYTF. The CDR3 bases are TGCGCCAGCAGCCAAGTAAAACGGAACTATGGCTACACCTTC.